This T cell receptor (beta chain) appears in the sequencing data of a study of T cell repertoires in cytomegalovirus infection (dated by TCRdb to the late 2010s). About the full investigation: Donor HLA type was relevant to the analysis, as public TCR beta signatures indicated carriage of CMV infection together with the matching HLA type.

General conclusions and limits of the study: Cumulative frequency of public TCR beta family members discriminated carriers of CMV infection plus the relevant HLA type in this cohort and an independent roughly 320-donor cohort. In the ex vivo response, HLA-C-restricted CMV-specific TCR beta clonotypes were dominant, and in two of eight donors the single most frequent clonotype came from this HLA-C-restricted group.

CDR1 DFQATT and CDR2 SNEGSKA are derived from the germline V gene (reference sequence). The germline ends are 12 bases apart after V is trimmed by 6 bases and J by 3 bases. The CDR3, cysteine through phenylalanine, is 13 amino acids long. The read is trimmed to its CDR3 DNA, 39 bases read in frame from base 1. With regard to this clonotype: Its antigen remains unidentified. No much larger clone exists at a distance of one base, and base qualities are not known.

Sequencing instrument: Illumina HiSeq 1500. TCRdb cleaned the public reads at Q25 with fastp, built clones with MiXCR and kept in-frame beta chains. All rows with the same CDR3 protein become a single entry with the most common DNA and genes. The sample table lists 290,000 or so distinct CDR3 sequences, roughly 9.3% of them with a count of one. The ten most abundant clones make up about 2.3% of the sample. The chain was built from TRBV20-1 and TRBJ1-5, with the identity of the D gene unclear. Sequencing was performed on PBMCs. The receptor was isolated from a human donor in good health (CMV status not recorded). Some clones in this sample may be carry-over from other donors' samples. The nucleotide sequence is TGCAGTGCGCAGCCTGGCCCCAATCAGCCCCAGCATTTT. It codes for CSAQPGPNQPQHF.